This T cell receptor beta chain stems from a study of OX40 agonist ivuxolimab in advanced cancers. Regarding the study in general: Ivuxolimab, which targeted the costimulatory receptor OX40 (CD134), was an agonistic, fully human IgG2 monoclonal antibody. Intravenous ivuxolimab was administered to patients every 2 weeks at six dose levels: 0.01, 0.1, 0.3, 1.5, 3 and 10 mg/kg. Of the approximately 50 dose-escalation patients, hepatocellular carcinoma was present in approximately 20, melanoma in approximately 15, renal cell carcinoma in 9 and head and neck cancer in 9. The dose-escalation cohort was roughly 87% male with a mean age of 60 years, ranging from about 23 to 85. Prior anti-PD-1, anti-PD-L1 or anti-CTLA-4 therapy was permitted, and checkpoint inhibitors had been received by roughly 42% of dose-escalation patients. Three dose-escalation patients achieved partial responses, one with hepatocellular carcinoma and two with cutaneous melanoma. Peripheral TCRbeta sequencing was intended to test whether TCR sequence diversity was altered and clonal T-cell expansion was caused by ivuxolimab. The paper covers the monotherapy dose-escalation part of the phase I ivuxolimab trial, which included N ≈ 57 patients.

Overall study results and their limits: Low levels of normalized T-cell clonal expansion were also shown by some nonresponding patients. On average, CD8+ T cells showed more expanded clones than CD4+ T cells after ivuxolimab. Partial responders in the 0.1-3.0 mg/kg groups had among the lowest normalized peripheral clonal expansion, especially among CD8+ T cells. Clonal expansion of both CD4+ and CD8+ blood T cells was observed from baseline to week 6 at doses 0.1 to 3.0 mg/kg. Antigen specificity was not determined for the clonally expanded peripheral T cells.

The CDR3 runs 11 residues from the cysteine to the phenylalanine. The CDR3 DNA has 33 bases and is translated from base 1. V sheds 6 bases and J sheds 9 bases, leaving 11 bases between their ends. Taken from the germline V gene, the CDR1 and CDR2 loops are MNHEY and SVGAGI. Remarks on this clone: The antigen it recognizes is unknown. No base qualities exist here, and no much larger clone lies one base off it.

Patients with autoimmune disease history or receiving systemic immunosuppression were excluded from the trial. In every dose cohort, peripheral blood was drawn for TCR sequencing at baseline, cycle 4 day 1, and cycle 7 day 1. Samples were obtained from an open-label, multicenter, first-in-human phase I dose-escalation trial of ivuxolimab. The trial enrolled adults with locally advanced or metastatic head and neck squamous cell, hepatocellular, melanoma or renal cell carcinoma. CD4+ and CD8+ T cells were sorted separately from peripheral blood before TCR sequencing. To sequence the TCRbeta CDR3 region, genomic DNA was isolated from the sorted cells. The immunoSEQ Assay was used for sequencing of TCRbeta CDR3 regions. The table was pulled from immuneACCESS by TCRdb, which kept in-frame rearrangements only. Such tables lose some clones; where checked, under half of the loss comes from unresolved V genes, and the rest has no known cause. This sample gives about 93,000 clones in total; approximately 89% of them show up just once. Around 0.34% of the sample comes from the top ten.

This material consisted of CD4+ or CD8+ T cells sorted from blood, taken in a trial of the OX40 agonist ivuxolimab. The origin of this receptor is an adult with an advanced solid tumor such as melanoma, head and neck, liver or kidney cancer. This receptor chain uses TRBV6-5 and TRBJ1-1; there is no confident call for the D gene. The nucleotide sequence is given as TGTGCCAGCAGAGAACGGCAAAAAGCTTTCTTT. Its amino acids are CASRERQKAFF.